Included here is one TCR beta chain sequence, with context. This sample was taken from a study of blood T cell repertoires in COVID-19. Overall study: T cells, B-cell-depleted T cells, or PBMCs provided the cDNA or gDNA that served as material.

Germline V gives CDR1 DFQATT, CDR2 SNEGSKA (reference sequence). The length of the CDR3 is 15 residues. Trimming cost V 3 bases and J 2 bases, with 17 bases left between them. In the authors' methods: Estimated nucleated cell counts came from reference gene primer amplification. Assay: immunoSEQ multiplex PCR; the TCRdb copy retains only in-frame clones and omits some. V and J calls and clone size are those listed in that table; D and trimming were worked out from the DNA. The sample has about 81,000 clones, 91% seen once. This sequence was found in a woman aged 50 to 65 in a cohort sampled during active COVID-19. The sequenced sample was peripheral blood. The rearrangement links TRBV20-1 to TRBJ2-7, with D maybe TRBD2 (6 bases). The CDR3 DNA reads as TGCAGTGCTAGTTACCCGGGGGATTTTACCTACGAGCAGTACTTC. Its translation: CSASYPGDFTYEQYF.